This TCR beta chain stems from a study of immune evolution from preneoplasia to lung adenocarcinoma. Findings and caveats of the study: Normal lung had highest clonality; later lesions appeared denser, more diverse. T cell clonality was higher in KRAS-mutant than EGFR-mutant or wild-type nodules.

About this clone: Its antigen is as yet unknown.

Resections took place in Japan or China from about 2013 to 2018. Each case's diagnosis was confirmed by two pathologists on H&E. Profiled with immunoSEQ multiplex PCR; TCRdb holds only in-frame clones, not every one. Found here are roughly 9,200 clones, 75% to 90% of them singletons; the top ten hold around 8.8%. V lost 3 bases and J lost 4, with 4 bases in between. The CDR3 is 11 amino acids. Germline V lookup: CDR1 DFQATT, CDR2 SNEGSKA (reference sequence). The sequenced sample consisted of FFPE minimally invasive lung adenocarcinoma tissue. The origin of this receptor is a donor older than 65 with lung adenocarcinoma. The chain employs TRBV20-1 and TRBJ1-3; unclear D gene. The CDR3 sequence is CSASDGNTIYF. The CDR3 DNA reads as TGCAGTGCTAGCGACGGAAACACCATATATTTT.